Included here is one T cell receptor (beta chain) sequence, with context. In its sample, this clone was seen a few times. No cognate antigen has been identified for it. No much larger clonotype is one base removed from it; base qualities were not supplied. TCRbeta CDR3 regions were amplified from genomic DNA using the immunoSEQ Assay, a bias-controlled multiplex PCR. The paper's data handling went like this. The number of nucleated cells in each sample was estimated from the amplification of reference gene primers within the assay. Sequence reads were collapsed and filtered to measure the absolute abundance of every unique TCRbeta CDR3 rearrangement. Productive Simpson clonality was computed per sample as the square root of Simpson's diversity index over productive rearrangements. TCRdb took over this immuneACCESS table, retaining in-frame rearrangements with V and J assigned. Such tables are incomplete; in checked studies, under half of the missing clones stem from an unresolved V gene, and the remainder is unexplained. For V, J and clone size, that table is used; D and trimming come from the DNA. For this sample there are a few hundred thousand clones; about 90% appear just once. Clones ranked in the top ten supply more than 1.5% of the sample.

The sample originates from a study of blood T cell repertoires in COVID-19 (dated by TCRdb to 2020 to 2021). Broadly, across the study: For ImmuneRACE Cohort 3, a participant was defined as recovered based on two consecutive negative NP/OP PCR tests, clearance by a healthcare professional, or resolution of symptoms. Collaborator samples came from the United States, Italy and Spain and covered acute and convalescent phases of COVID-19. The material from the prospective study consisted of cDNA or gDNA derived from T cells, B-cell-depleted T cells, or PBMCs. The dataset comprised deeply sampled blood TCRbeta repertoires from subjects exposed to, actively infected with, or recovered from COVID-19. The repertoires were released in a freely available public database meant as a resource for research on the immune response to SARS-CoV-2. Samples came from the ongoing ImmuneRACE study (first 160 participants) plus 1,254 subjects from 6 global collaborators. Nearly every sample came with metadata listing a de-identified subject ID, COVID-19 status, age in years and sex. Where HLA class I and class II types were available, the types were taken from metadata supplied by the sample provider, not from assay-based typing.

In the prospective study, participants were about 18 to 95 years old, resided in about two dozen geographic areas of the United States, and were enrolled through a virtual design. In the prospective study, participants were assigned to cohorts based on the clinical history participants reported in a screening survey and a study questionnaire. In the prospective study, mobile phlebotomists collected whole blood, serum and a nasopharyngeal or oropharyngeal swab from each participant. Over a roughly 2-month period, participants in the prospective study had the option of providing additional blood draws and questionnaires. Blood samples from the prospective study were shipped frozen or at room temperature prior to DNA extraction. Overall study outcomes, separate from this receptor: Clinical and demographic metadata were provided uncurated, with the amount varying by source and participant.

The clonotype comes from a man between 35 and 55 years old in a cohort exposed to, infected with or recovered from COVID-19 (not recorded which). The sequencing input was PBMCs or T cells enriched from blood (not recorded which).

The nucleotide sequence reads TGTGCCAGCAGCCAAAAAGCTACAGGGCCCTATGGCTACACCTTC. Its protein is CASSQKATGPYGYTF. The sequence is built from TRBV3-1 (or the pseudogene TRBV3-2) and TRBJ1-2, with a tentative D gene TRBD1 over 6 matching bases. Sequences LGHDT (CDR1) and YNNKEL (CDR2) are obtained from the germline V gene (reference sequence). The CDR3 goes from the cysteine to the phenylalanine over 15 residues. This entry keeps only the CDR3 DNA: 45 bases, framed from base 1. V loses 2 bases of germline sequence and J loses 4 bases, and the interval between the two ends is 14 bases.